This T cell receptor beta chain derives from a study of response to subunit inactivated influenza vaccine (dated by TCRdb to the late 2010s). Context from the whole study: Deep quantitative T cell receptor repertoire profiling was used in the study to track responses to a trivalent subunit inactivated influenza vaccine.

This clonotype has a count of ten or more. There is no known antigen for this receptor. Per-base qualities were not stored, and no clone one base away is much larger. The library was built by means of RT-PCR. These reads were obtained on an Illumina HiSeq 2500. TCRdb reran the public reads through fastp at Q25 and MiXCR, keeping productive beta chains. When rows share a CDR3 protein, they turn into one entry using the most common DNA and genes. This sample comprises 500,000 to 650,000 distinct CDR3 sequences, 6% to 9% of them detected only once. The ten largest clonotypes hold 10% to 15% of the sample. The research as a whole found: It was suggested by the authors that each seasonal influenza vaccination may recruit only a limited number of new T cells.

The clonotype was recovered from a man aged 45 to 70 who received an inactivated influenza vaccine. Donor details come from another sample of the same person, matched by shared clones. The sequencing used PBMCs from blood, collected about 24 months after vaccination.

At the DNA level, the sequence is TGCGCCAGCAGGAGCAGGGTAAACACCGGGGAGCTGTTTTTT. This yields the protein CASRSRVNTGELFF. The V and J segments used are TRBV5-1 and TRBJ2-2, with TRBD1 as a weak D call on 5 bases. Including cysteine and phenylalanine, the CDR3 has 14 amino acids. The entry retains the CDR3 DNA only, 42 bases that are in frame from base 1. V is clipped by 5 bases and J by 2 bases, and the sequence between their germline boundaries is 10 bases long. CDR1 and CDR2 are read off the germline V gene as SGHRS and YFSETQ.